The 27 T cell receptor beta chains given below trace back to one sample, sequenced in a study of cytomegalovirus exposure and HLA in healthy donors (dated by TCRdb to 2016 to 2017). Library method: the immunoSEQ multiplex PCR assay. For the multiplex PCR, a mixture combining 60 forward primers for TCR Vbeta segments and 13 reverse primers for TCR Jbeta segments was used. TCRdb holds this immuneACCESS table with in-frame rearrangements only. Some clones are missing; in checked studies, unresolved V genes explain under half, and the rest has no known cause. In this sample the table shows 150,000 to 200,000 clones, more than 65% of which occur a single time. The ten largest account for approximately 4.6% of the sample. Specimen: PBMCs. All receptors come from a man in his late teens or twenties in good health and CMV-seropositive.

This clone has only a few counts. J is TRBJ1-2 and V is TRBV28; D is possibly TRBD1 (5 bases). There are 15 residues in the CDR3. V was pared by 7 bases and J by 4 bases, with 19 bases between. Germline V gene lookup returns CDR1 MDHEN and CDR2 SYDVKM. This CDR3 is CASTLTPIGGYGYTF. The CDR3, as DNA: TGTGCCAGCACCCTTACCCCCATCGGGGGCTATGGCTACACCTTC.

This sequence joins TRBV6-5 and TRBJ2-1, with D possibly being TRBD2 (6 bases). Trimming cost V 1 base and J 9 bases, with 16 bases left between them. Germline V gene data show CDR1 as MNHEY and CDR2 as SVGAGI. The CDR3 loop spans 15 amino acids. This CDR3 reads CASSYFPSMGGEQFF. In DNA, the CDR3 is TGTGCCAGCAGTTACTTCCCTAGCATGGGGGGTGAGCAGTTCTTC.

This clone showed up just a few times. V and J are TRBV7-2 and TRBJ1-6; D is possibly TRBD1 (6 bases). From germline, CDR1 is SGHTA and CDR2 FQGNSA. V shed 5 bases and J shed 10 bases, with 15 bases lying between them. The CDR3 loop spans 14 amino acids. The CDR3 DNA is TGTGCCAGCAGCGTGCGGGGGGCAGACTCACCCCTCCACTTT. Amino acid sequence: CASSVRGADSPLHF.

The CDR3 sequence is CSVTGTRGNEQFF. The DNA for the CDR3 is TGCAGCGTAACCGGGACAAGGGGGAATGAGCAGTTCTTC. V usage is TRBV29-1 and J usage is TRBJ2-1; a weak D match, TRBD1 (6 bases). The CDR3 runs 13 residues. The V and J ends lost 6 bases and 7 bases respectively, with 16 bases between them. Germline values: CDR1 SQVTM, CDR2 ANQGSEA.

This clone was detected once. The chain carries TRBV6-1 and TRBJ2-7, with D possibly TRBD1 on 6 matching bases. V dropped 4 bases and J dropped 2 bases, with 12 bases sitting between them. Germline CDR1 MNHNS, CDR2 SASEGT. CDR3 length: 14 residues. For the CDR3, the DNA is TGTGCCAGCAGTGGAACAGGGACCCCCTACGAGCAGTACGTC. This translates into CASSGTGTPYEQYV.

In DNA form, the CDR3 reads TGCGCCAGCAGCTTGGCCGCATGGGGAGTAGCCAAAAACATTCAGTACTTC. Its translation: CASSLAAWGVAKNIQYF. The V gene is TRBV5-1, the J gene TRBJ2-4; D is possibly TRBD2 (5 bases). The V gene's germline CDR1 is SGHRS and CDR2 YFSETQ. The CDR3 totals 17 residues. V was pared by 0 bases and J by 0 bases, with 13 bases between.

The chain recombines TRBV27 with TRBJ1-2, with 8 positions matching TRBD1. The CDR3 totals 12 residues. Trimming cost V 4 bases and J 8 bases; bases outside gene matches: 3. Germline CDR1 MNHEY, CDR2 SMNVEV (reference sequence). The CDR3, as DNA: TGTGCCAGCAGTTCGACAGGGGTAGGCTACACCTTC. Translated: CASSSTGVGYTF.

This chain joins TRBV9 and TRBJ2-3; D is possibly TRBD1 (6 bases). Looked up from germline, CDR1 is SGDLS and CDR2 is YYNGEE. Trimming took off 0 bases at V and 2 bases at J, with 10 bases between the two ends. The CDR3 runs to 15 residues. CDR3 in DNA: TGTGCCAGCAGCGTAGGAGGGGGAACCACAGATACGCAGTATTTT. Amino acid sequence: CASSVGGGTTDTQYF.

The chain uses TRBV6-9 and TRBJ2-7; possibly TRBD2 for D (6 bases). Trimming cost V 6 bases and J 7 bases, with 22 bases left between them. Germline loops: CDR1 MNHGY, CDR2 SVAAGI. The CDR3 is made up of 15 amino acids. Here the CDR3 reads CASSSQDYALEEQYV. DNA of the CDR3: TGTGCCAGCAGCTCCCAGGACTACGCACTGGAAGAGCAGTACGTC.

DNA of the CDR3: TGTGCCAGTAGTATAGTAGAAGGGTGGACTGGCAATCAGCCCCAGCATTTT. It is translated as CASSIVEGWTGNQPQHF. V usage is TRBV19 and J usage is TRBJ1-5; D ambiguous. Germline V gives CDR1 LNHDA, CDR2 SQIVND (reference sequence). Trimming pared 1 base from V and 2 bases from J, leaving 15 bases between. CDR3 size: 17 residues.

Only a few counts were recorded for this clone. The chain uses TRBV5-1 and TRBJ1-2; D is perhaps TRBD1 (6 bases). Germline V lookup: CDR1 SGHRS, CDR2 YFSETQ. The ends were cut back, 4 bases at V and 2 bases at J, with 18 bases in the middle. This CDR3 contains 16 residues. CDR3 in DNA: TGCGCCAGCAGCCCGGGACAAAGCTTTTTAAACTATGGCTACACCTTC. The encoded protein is CASSPGQSFLNYGYTF.

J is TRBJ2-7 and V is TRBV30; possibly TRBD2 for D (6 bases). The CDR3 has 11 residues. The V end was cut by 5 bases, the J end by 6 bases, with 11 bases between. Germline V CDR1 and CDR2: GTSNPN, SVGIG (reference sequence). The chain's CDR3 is CAWPKGGEQYV. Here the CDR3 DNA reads TGTGCCTGGCCCAAGGGAGGCGAGCAGTACGTC.

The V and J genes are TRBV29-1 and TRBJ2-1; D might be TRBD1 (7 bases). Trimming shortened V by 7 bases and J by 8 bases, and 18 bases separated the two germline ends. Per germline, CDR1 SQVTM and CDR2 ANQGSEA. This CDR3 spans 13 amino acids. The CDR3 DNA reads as TGCAGCGCAGCGGACAGGACTACCCATGAGCAGTTCTTC. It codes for CSAADRTTHEQFF.

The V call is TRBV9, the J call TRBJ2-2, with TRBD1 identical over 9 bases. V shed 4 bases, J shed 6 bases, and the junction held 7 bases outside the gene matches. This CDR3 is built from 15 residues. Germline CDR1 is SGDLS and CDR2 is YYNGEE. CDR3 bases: TGTGCCAGCAGCCTACGGACAGGGGCAGCCGGGGAGCTGTTTTTT. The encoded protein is CASSLRTGAAGELFF.

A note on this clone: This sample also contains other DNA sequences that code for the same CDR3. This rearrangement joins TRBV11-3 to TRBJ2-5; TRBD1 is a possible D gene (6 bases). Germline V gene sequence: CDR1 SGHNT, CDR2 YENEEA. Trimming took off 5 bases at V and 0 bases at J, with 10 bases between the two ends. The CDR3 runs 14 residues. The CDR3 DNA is TGTGCCAGCAGCCTCGGACAGTACCAAGAGACCCAGTACTTC. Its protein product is CASSLGQYQETQYF.

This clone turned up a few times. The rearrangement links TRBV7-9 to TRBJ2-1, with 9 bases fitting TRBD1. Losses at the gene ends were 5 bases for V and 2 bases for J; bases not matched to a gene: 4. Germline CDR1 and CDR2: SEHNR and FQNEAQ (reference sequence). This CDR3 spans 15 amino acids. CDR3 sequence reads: CASSPWDRAYNEQFF. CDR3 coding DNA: TGTGCCAGCAGCCCCTGGGACAGGGCCTACAATGAGCAGTTCTTC.

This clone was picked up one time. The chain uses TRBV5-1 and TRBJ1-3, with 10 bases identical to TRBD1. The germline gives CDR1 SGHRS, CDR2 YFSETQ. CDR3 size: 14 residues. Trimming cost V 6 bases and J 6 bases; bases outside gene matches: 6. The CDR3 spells CASTETGGENTIYF. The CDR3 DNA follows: TGCGCCAGCACCGAGACAGGGGGCGAAAACACCATATATTTT.

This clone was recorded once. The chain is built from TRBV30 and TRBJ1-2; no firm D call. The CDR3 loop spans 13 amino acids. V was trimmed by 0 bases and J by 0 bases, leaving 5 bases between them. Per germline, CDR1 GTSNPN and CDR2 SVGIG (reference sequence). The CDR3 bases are TGTGCCTGGAGTGTTAACACTAACTATGGCTACACCTTC. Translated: CAWSVNTNYGYTF.

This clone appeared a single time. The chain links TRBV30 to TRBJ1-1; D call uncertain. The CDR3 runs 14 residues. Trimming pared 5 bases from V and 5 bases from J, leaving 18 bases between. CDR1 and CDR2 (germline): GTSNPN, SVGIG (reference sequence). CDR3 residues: CAWSLRGGRTEAFF. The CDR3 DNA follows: TGTGCCTGGTCTCTTCGGGGAGGAAGAACTGAAGCTTTCTTT.

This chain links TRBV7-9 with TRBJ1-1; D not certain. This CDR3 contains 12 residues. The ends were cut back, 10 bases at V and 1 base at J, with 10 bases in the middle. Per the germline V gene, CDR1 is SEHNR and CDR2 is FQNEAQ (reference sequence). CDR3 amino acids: CATSSGNTEAFF. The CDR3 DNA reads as TGTGCCACTTCCTCAGGGAACACTGAAGCTTTCTTT.

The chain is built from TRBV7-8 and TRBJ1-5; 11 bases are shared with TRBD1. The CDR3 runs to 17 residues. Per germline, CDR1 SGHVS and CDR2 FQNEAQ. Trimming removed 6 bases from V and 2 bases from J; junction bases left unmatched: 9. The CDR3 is CASRLGQGARGNQPQHF. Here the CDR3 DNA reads TGTGCCAGCAGACTCGGACAGGGGGCGCGTGGCAATCAGCCCCAGCATTTT.

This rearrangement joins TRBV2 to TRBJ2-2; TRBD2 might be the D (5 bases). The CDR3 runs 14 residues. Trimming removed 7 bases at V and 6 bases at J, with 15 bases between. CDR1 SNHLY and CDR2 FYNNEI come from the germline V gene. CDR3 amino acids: CASIRAVTSGELFF. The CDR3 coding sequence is TGTGCCAGCATCCGAGCGGTAACGTCCGGGGAGCTGTTTTTT.

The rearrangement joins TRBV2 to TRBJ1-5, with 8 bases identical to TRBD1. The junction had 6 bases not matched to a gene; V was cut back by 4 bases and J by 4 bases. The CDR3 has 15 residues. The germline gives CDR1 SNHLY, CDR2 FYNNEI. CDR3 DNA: TGTGCCAGCAGTGGATCAGGGGGCGAGAATCAGCCCCAGCATTTT. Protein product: CASSGSGGENQPQHF.

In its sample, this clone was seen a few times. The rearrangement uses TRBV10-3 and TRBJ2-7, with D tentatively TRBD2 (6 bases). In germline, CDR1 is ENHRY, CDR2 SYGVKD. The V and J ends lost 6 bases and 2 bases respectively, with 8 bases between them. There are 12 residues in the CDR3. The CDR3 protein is CAISREPYEQYV. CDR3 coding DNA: TGTGCCATCAGCCGGGAGCCCTACGAGCAGTACGTC.

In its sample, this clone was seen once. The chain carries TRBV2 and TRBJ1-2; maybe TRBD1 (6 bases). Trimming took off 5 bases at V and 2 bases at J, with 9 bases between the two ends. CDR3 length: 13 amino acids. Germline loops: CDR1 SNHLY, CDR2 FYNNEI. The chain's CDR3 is CASSWTDNYGYTF. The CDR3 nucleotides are TGTGCCAGCAGTTGGACAGACAACTATGGCTACACCTTC.

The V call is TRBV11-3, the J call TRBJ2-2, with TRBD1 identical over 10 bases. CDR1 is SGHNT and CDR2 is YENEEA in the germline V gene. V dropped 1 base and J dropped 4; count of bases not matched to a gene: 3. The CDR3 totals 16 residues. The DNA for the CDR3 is TGTGCCAGCAGCTTAGGACAGGGGGCTTTCACCGGGGAGCTGTTTTTT. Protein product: CASSLGQGAFTGELFF.

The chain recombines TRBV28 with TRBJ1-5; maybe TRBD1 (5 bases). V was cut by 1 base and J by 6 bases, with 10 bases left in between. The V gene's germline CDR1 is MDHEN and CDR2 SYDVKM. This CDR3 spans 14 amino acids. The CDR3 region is CASSLSREGQPQHF. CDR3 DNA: TGTGCCAGCAGTTTATCCAGGGAGGGTCAGCCCCAGCATTTT.